This T cell receptor (beta chain) comes out of a study of regulatory T cells in long-lasting Graves disease (dated by TCRdb to the early 2020s). Study-wide context: Newly diagnosed Graves' disease patients had taken antithyroid drugs for less than 3 months. The study was conducted in China and was registered as a clinical trial. A total of roughly 35 samples underwent TCR sequencing: around 13 from persistent and roughly 20 from newly diagnosed Graves' disease patients. Persistent Graves' disease patients were compared with newly diagnosed Graves' disease patients by peripheral blood TCR sequencing and RNA sequencing.

Trimming removed 6 bases from V and 1 base from J, leaving 22 bases between the germline ends. As encoded in the germline V gene, CDR1 is WSHSY while CDR2 is SAAADI. The CDR3 goes from the cysteine to the phenylalanine over 18 residues. The kept DNA is CDR3 alone, 54 bases in frame from the first base. This clonotype was recorded many times. It has no known antigen specificity. No much larger clone exists at a distance of one base, and base qualities are not known. The library was prepared using multiplex PCR. Instrument on record: Illumina HiSeq 4000. iRepertoire HTBI primers and Arm-PCR amplification of CDR3 regions were used to construct TCR beta libraries. Gel purification was performed on PCR products prior to sequencing. The original methods were these. Gene usage analysis of CDR3 amino acid clonotypes relied on the roughly 67 TRBV and 12 to 15 TRBJ segments identified across samples. COPE and FqMerger were used to merge filtered high-quality paired reads into contigs. BLAST was used to align contigs to the IMGT TRBV, TRBD and TRBJ reference genes, and CDR3 was defined following IMGT. Highly expanded clones were defined as clonotypes with a frequency above 0.1%. Shannon entropy was used to measure repertoire diversity, and the Gini coefficient was used to measure V-J evenness. A clonotype was considered public if more than one individual shared it. TCRdb cleaned the public reads at Q25 with fastp, built clones with MiXCR and kept in-frame beta chains. For every CDR3 protein sequence, its rows merge into one entry that carries the most common genes and DNA. The V and J calls and clone size are TCRdb's, not the authors'. The sample table holds about 520,000 distinct CDR3 sequences, of which around 12% were seen once. Of the sample, 7.5% to 9% is held by the ten largest clones.

This specimen's time point label, interpreted: newly diagnosed GD, antithyroid drugs for less than 3 months. RNA was extracted from PBMCs in TRIzol for both TCR sequencing and RNA sequencing. The diagnosis of Graves' disease followed American Thyroid Association guidelines. Patients were recruited from an endocrinology department in Xi'an, China. Each patient gave 7.5 to 10 milliliters of peripheral blood, collected in an EDTA anticoagulant tube. Ficoll Paque Plus density gradient separation was used to isolate PBMCs, and no additional T cell sorting was done. An Agilent 2100 Bioanalyzer and agarose gel were used to check RNA quality, and a NanoDrop 2000 was used to measure RNA concentration. What the work shows at the level of the full study, not this receptor alone: Compared with newly diagnosed patients, patients with persistent Graves' disease had lower TCR Shannon entropy and fewer highly expanded clones, which suggests clonal expansion. Persistent disease showed preferential use of TRBV28, TRBJ1-2 and TRBJ2-5, whereas newly diagnosed disease favored TRBV20-1 and TRBJ2-1. The small sample size was acknowledged by the authors as a limitation that may reduce accuracy. Persistent patients shared more public clonotypes among themselves (around 3,000) than newly diagnosed patients did (approximately 900). Because the primary lesion, thyroid tissue, could not be accessed, the study looked at peripheral blood alone. Sequencing and analysis were restricted to the TCR beta chain.

This same sample was also taken into another study, of T cells in Graves' hyperthyroidism and ophthalmopathy. In that second paper, the authors write: Stable Graves' hyperthyroidism was defined as the absence of progression to ophthalmopathy over 18 months of follow-up. Hyperthyroidism patients were newly diagnosed, with disease duration under 2 months, and aged 18 to 65 years. Exclusion was applied to patients with uncontrolled infections, other autoimmune diseases, pregnancy or lactation. Diagnoses relied on clinical symptoms, serum thyroxine and TRAb, thyroid ultrasound and orbital computed tomography. A first-round RT-PCR of the TCR CDR3 used the HTBI primer set with the Qiagen OneStep RT-PCR kit. Most expanded thyroid clonotypes (frequency above 0.001) were also detected in blood, suggesting blood repertoires may reflect thyroid immune responses. A model built on a 13 V-J signature distinguished ophthalmopathy from stable hyperthyroidism, reaching 85% to 90% sensitivity and about 81% specificity in cross-validation and 80%/75% in testing. During validation, the model predicted progression to ophthalmopathy a median of roughly 7.1 months ahead of onset, with around 70% sensitivity and more than 72% specificity. To identify TCR V-J signatures that set the groups apart, the researchers used a discovery cohort of about a hundred patients, made up of approximately 43 with Graves' ophthalmopathy and 57 with stable Graves' hyperthyroidism. Whether ophthalmopathy could be predicted prospectively was tested in an independent validation cohort made up of 18 to 20 hyperthyroidism patients plus 17 patients who later progressed to ophthalmopathy. The approximately 95 discovery patients were divided at random into training and test sets in a 7:3 ratio. Thyroid tissue and blood T-cell repertoires from six Graves' hyperthyroidism patients were also compared in the study. After blood sampling, hyperthyroidism patients were treated with methimazole at a starting dose of 30 mg daily, and ophthalmopathy patients were treated with high-dose intravenous methylprednisolone. Libraries were constructed in a second round of multiplex PCR, after which size selection and purification were performed. Libraries were sequenced paired-end with 100 bp reads on an Illumina HiSeq2000. SOAPnuke was used to process the raw data, removing reads that contained adapters or uncalled bases, had a mean Phred below 15, or lacked an exact match to the constant primer or identifier. COPE v1.2.5 was used to merge the high-quality paired reads, and each unique nucleotide sequence was defined as a clonotype. MiTCR v1.1 was used to align clonotypes to the IMGT TRBV, TRBD and TRBJ reference segments. Only V-J combinations with frequency above 0.0001, covering roughly 99% of repertoires, were analysed. A TCS score was defined as the ratio of F50 (clonal expansion) to E x V (chaos), with BLOSUM62-based TCRdist applied between CDR3 peptides within each V-J. Welch's t-statistics and random forest reduced 500 to 650 V-J features to about 13, which were used in a naive Bayes classifier (R e1071). No statistical method was used to fix the sample size in advance, and group allocation was not hidden from the investigators. The paper reports TCR Vbeta CDR3 sequencing of 140 or so peripheral blood samples: around 41 ophthalmopathy, approximately 74 hyperthyroidism and around 17 progressor patients.

The source is a woman aged 25-40 years with Graves disease. Donor details come from another sample of the same person, matched by shared clones. This specimen consisted of peripheral blood mononuclear cells (PBMCs), obtained at new diagnosis, from a patient treated with antithyroid drugs. Recombination connected TRBV10-2 to TRBJ2-1; the D assignment is uncertain and may be TRBD1 or TRBD2, with 6 bases supporting each. The CDR3 protein: CASRAGRTGTRSYNEQFF. At the DNA level, the sequence is TGCGCCAGCAGGGCCGGGAGAACAGGGACGAGGTCCTACAATGAGCAGTTCTTC.